The T cell receptor beta chain described here comes from a study of spatial heterogeneity in lung cancer. TCRdb fed the 5' RACE reads into MiXCR, producing one record per CDR3 protein. The table records tens of thousands of distinct CDR3 sequences, approximately 12% of them present only once. There are 15 residues in the CDR3. The V gene's germline CDR1 is SGHTA and CDR2 FQGNSA. V shed 4 bases and J shed 0 bases, with 12 bases lying between them. Noted time point: sample taken at primary tumor resection. Unsorted tumor, nontumor lung tissue or cryopreserved PBMC supplied the whole RNA. The donor population consisted of some 72 patients with untreated, early-stage non-small cell lung cancer.

Sequenced here: PBMCs, sampled at surgery. The rearrangement uses TRBV7-2 and TRBJ2-5; D ambiguous. This clonotype was sampled from a male donor with early-stage non-small cell lung cancer. The CDR3 nucleotides are TGTGCCAGCAGCTCCTCTCTCAGATACCAAGAGACCCAGTACTTC. Amino acid sequence: CASSSSLRYQETQYF.